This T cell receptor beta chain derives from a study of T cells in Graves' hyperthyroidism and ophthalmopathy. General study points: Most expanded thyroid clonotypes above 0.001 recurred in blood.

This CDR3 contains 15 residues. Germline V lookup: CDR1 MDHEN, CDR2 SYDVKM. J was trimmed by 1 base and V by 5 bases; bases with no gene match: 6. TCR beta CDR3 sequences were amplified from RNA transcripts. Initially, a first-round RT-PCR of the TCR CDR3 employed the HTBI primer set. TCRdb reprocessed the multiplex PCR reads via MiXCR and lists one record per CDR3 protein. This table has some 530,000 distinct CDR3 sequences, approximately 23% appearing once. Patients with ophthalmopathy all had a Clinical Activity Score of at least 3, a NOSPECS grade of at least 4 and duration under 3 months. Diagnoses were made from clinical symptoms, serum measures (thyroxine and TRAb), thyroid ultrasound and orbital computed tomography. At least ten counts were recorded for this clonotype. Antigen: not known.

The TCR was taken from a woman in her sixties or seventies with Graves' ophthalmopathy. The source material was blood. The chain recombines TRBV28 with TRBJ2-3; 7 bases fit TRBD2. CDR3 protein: CASSPPGLGTDTQYF. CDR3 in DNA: TGTGCCAGCAGTCCACCCGGACTAGGCACAGATACGCAGTATTTT. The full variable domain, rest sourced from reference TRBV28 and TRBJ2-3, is DVKVTQSSRYLVKRTGEKVFLECVQDMDHENMFWYRQDPGLGLRLIYFSYDVKMKEKGDIPEGYSVSREKKERFSLILESASTNQTSMYLCASSPPGLGTDTQYFGPGTRLTVL.